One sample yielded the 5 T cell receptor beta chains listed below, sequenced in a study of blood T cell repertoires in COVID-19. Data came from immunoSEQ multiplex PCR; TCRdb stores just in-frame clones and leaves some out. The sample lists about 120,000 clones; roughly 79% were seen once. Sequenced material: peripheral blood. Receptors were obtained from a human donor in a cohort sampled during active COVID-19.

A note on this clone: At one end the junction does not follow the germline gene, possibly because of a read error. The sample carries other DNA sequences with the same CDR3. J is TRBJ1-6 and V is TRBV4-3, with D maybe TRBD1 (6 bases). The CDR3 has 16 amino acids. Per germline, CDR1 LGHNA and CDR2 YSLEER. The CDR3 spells CASSQSHRVGDSPLHF. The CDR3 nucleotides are TGCGCCAGTAGCCAATCCCACAGGGTCGGCGATTCACCCCTCCACTTT.

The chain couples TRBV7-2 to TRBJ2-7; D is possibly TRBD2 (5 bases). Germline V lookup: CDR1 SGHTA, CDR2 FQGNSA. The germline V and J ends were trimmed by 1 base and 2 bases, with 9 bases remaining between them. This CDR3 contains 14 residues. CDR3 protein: CASSLVEGAYEQYF. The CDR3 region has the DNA TGTGCCAGCAGCTTAGTTGAGGGAGCCTACGAGCAGTACTTC.

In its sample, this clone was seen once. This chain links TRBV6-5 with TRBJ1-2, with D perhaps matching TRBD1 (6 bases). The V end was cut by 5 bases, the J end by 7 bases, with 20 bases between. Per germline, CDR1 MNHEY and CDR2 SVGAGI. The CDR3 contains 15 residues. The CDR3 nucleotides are TGTGCCAGCAGTCGCCCATCTACGCCACAGGGTGGCTACACCTTC. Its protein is CASSRPSTPQGGYTF.

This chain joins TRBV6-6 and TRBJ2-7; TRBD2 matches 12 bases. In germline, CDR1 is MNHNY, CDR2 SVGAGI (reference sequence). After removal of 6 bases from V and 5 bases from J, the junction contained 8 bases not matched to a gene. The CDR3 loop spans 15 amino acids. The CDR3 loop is CASSHRLAGAHEQYF. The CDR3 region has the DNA TGTGCCAGCAGCCATCGACTAGCGGGGGCTCACGAGCAGTACTTC.

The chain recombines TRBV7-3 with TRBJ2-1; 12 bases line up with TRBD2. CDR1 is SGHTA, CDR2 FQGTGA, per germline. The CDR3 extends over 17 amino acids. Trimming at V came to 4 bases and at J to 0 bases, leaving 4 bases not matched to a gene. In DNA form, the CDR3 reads TGTGCCAGCAGCTCTCGACTAGCGGGGGACTCCTACAATGAGCAGTTCTTC. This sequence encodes CASSSRLAGDSYNEQFF.